The 2 T cell receptor beta chains given below trace back to one sample, sequenced in a study of T cells after yellow fever vaccination. A single record per CDR3 protein comes from TCRdb applying MiXCR to the 5' RACE reads. The data contain approximately 550,000 distinct CDR3 sequences, around 21% of them singletons. The sequences come from PBMCs, collected 15 days after the yellow fever booster vaccination. Receptor source: a man in his thirties or forties who received the YFV17D yellow fever vaccine.

There are many counts of this clonotype. V and J are TRBV6-1 and TRBJ2-3, with TRBD1 matching over 9 bases. This CDR3 is built from 15 residues. The germline V gene has CDR1 MNHNS and CDR2 SASEGT. The junction had 6 bases not matched to a gene; V was cut back by 3 bases and J by 5 bases. The CDR3 DNA reads as TGTGCCAGCAGTGATCGGGACAGGGCCATAGATACGCAGTATTTT. This gives the protein CASSDRDRAIDTQYF.

The gene calls are TRBV5-1 and TRBJ2-2; 7 bases map to TRBD2. This CDR3 region has 15 residues. The germline V gene encodes CDR1 SGHRS and CDR2 YFSETQ. The V segment lost 6 bases and the J segment 5 bases; nucleotides outside the gene matches: 10. In DNA, the CDR3 is TGCGCCAGCACCTCCCAAGCGGGAATGACCGGGGAGCTGTTTTTT. Encoded protein: CASTSQAGMTGELFF. The whole variable domain, remainder taken from reference TRBV5-1 and TRBJ2-2, is KAGVTQTPRYLIKTRGQQVTLSCSPISGHRSVSWYQQTPGQGLQFLFEYFSETQRNKGNFPGRFSGRQFSNSRSEMNVSTLELGDSALYLCASTSQAGMTGELFFGEGSRLTVL.